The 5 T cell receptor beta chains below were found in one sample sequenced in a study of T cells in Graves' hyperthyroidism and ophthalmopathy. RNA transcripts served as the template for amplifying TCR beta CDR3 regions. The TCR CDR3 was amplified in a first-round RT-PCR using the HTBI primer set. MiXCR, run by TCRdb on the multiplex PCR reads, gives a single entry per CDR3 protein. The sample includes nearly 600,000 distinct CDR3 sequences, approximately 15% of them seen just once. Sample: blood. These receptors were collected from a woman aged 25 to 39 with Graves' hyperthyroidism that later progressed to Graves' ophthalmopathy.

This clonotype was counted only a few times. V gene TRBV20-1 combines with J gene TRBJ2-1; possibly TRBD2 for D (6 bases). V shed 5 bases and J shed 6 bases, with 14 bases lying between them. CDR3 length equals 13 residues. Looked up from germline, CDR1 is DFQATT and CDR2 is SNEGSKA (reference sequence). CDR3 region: CSAASRDFNEQFF. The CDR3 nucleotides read TGCAGTGCTGCATCGAGGGACTTCAATGAGCAGTTCTTC.

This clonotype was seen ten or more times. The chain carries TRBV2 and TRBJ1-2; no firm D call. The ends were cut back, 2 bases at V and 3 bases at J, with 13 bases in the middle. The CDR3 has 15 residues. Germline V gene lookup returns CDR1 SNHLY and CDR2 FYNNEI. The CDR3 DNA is TGTGCCAGCAGTGAAAAATCTATAGGACACTATGGCTACACCTTC. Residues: CASSEKSIGHYGYTF.

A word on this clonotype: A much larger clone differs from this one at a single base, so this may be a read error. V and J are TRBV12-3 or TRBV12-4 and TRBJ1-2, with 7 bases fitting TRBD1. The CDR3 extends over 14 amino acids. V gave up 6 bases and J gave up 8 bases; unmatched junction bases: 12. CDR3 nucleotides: TGTGCCAGCAGCTTCGGGACAGCTGCCTACGGCTACACCTTC. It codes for CASSFGTAAYGYTF.

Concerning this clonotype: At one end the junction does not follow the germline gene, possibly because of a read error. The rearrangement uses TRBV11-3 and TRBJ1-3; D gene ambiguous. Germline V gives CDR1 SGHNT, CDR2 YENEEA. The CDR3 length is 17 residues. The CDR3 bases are TGTGCCAGCGTCTCGAAACGGGCAATGATAGGAGATGGGCCGGTTGATTTT. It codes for CASVSKRAMIGDGPVDF.

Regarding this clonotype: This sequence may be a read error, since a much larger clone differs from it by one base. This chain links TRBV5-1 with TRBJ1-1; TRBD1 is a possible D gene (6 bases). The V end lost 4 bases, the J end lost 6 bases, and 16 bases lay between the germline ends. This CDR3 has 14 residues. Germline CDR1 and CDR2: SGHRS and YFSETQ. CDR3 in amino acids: CASSPQGSGSEAFF. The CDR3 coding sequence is TGCGCCAGCAGCCCGCAGGGGAGTGGATCTGAAGCTTTCTTT.